This T cell receptor (beta chain) was sequenced during a study of T cells after yellow fever vaccination. This clonotype was picked up a small number of times. Trimming left V 1 base short and J 2 bases short, with 5 bases between. The CDR3 is 14 amino acids. Germline V lookup: CDR1 LNHNV, CDR2 YYDKDF (reference sequence). From the 5' RACE reads, TCRdb called clonotypes with MiXCR, one entry per CDR3 protein. Found here are about 150,000 distinct CDR3 sequences, roughly 6.2% of them singletons; the top ten hold less than 3.5%. Source: CD4+ T cells sorted from PBMCs, taken on the day of the first yellow fever vaccination. The clonotype was recovered from a man between 18 and 29 years old who received the YFV17D yellow fever vaccine. The rearrangement uses TRBV15 and TRBJ2-2, with a tentative D call TRBD1 (5 bases). The CDR3 DNA reads TGTGCCACCAGCAGAGGGACAAACACCGGGGAGCTGTTTTTT. Translated, it gives CATSRGTNTGELFF.